This record concerns one T cell receptor beta chain sequence. Its recognized antigen is unknown. Qualities for individual bases were not recorded, and no much larger clone is one base off. The cohort was made up of 666 healthy bone marrow donors. Cohort members were all nominally healthy when sampled, although unrecorded immune exposures were likely present. The donor tested CMV seronegative and was one of the 352 seronegative cohort members. A peripheral blood sample was provided by each donor, and peripheral blood mononuclear cells were used for TCR beta sequencing. Genomic DNA extraction from the blood cell samples was performed with the Qiagen DNeasy Blood Extraction Kit. This sample stems from a study of cytomegalovirus exposure and HLA in healthy donors (dated by TCRdb to 2016 to 2017). A note on the overall study: An earlier analysis of approximately 550 of the donors reported 250 to 300 Gb of sequence data and roughly 100 million unique TCR beta sequences from some 180 million T cells. Around 320 gigabases of sequencing data and 70 million to 85 million unique TCR sequences were included in an early release covering 550 to 800 HLA-typed donors. Of the roughly 430 genotyped donors, about 80% fell in the genetic ancestry cluster associated with self-reported Caucasian donors. The study was designed to test whether signatures of past pathogen exposure could be identified by cataloging public T cell receptors. Using immunosequencing, the study profiled T cell repertoires from fewer than 700 subjects and related those repertoires to cytomegalovirus serostatus. Along with the approximately 600-subject first cohort, a separate validation cohort of around 120 different subjects was used. The study combined high-throughput TCR immunosequencing, statistical association of individual TCRs with disease status, and machine learning to predict cytomegalovirus infection status. To study patterns of TCR occurrence, a later analysis re-analyzed previously published TCR beta repertoires from several hundred donors and added high-resolution HLA genotyping. The later analysis used no new phenotypic data to find candidate immune exposures, relying instead on TCR beta sequences and their occurrence across donors. An earlier analysis of some 600 of the donors applied high-throughput TCR beta sequencing to assess whether each TCR beta V gene segment acted as functional or pseudogenic. Alongside the repertoire data, information on donor age, sex, ethnicity and CMV serostatus was compiled. A later genetic analysis took genome-wide SNP genotypes for about three fifths of the 666 donors and used that subset as a discovery cohort. All discovery cohort repertoires had been generated on a single sequencing platform. Class I and class II HLA loci were covered by the typing at four-digit resolution. Typing coverage varied by locus: roughly 620-640 donors for A, B, C, DRB1 and DQB1; around 560 for DQA1; around 610 for DPA1; under 490 for DPB1. Because of strong linkage in the cohort, roughly five DR-DQ haplotypes were treated as single units for association and clustering. Among about 370 genotyped donors of the cohort, an average of around 240,000 unique TCR beta nucleotide sequences was sequenced per donor, of which roughly 17% were non-productive. The paper's findings and limits, for the study overall: When HLA alleles, especially DR and DQ, strongly co-occurred, TCR associations were difficult to assign to individual alleles. An association between a missense DCLRE1C variant and V-gene and J-gene trimming of TCR beta chains was found in a later genetic analysis and replicated in an independent cohort. Around 16 rarely observed V segments, including chromosome 9 orphons, were excluded from the earlier analysis of about 500 of the donors because counts were too low. The sequencing pipeline was judged likely to have produced a cluster of highly shared sequence variants as a technical artifact. In a later genetic analysis, fewer N-insertions in productive TCRs were reported among donors in an Asian-associated ancestry cluster than the roughly 640-donor mean. The classifier was reported to diagnose cytomegalovirus status with high specificity and sensitivity in both the original and validation cohorts. According to a later analysis, TCR association rates differed among HLA loci, with DRB1 alleles showing the most associated TCRs and HLA-C alleles showing the fewest. An earlier analysis of roughly 570 of the donors showed that most TCR beta V segments appeared in productive rearrangements either about 90% or about 30% of the time, which broadly matched IMGT annotations. Across donors, most TCR sequences were observed very rarely, whereas some public TCRs were present in many individuals. Some IMGT-functional V segments, including TRBV6-2 and TRBV6-3, could not be told apart with the 87-base-pair reads, so those segments were excluded. The study listed 150 to 200 TCR beta chains as associated with cytomegalovirus. For the cohort, immune exposure information was limited to CMV serostatus. Sequencing depth was assumed to be roughly uniform across donors in the presence/absence analyses, though that assumption may not hold. Because HLA typing was missing for some donors at each locus, association tests included only the typed subset. According to the authors, the approach could potentially be generalized to other disease states and immunological phenotypes. At a false discovery rate of 0.05, a later analysis linked 16,951 TCR beta sequences to specific HLA alleles. In a later analysis, most CMV-associated TCR beta chains were found to appear HLA-restricted, with HLA associations seemingly driven largely by CMV exposure. Linkage disequilibrium might explain the correlated functional status among segregating V segments, but an unknown experimental factor could not be ruled out. A further reported finding was that TCR beta sequences accurately predicted the HLA-A and HLA-B alleles for most subjects in the first cohort. In vitro tests confirmed that a few of the cytomegalovirus-associated TCR beta chains recognize cytomegalovirus antigens. According to a later analysis, parvovirus B19, influenza, CMV and Epstein-Barr virus appeared linked to several top co-occurrence clusters. In a later analysis, HLA-associated TCR beta chains showed more clonal expansion and lower generation probabilities than non-associated chains that were equally common. This cohort had only TCR beta chains sequenced, and the lack of alpha or paired-chain data limited which features could be detected.

Taken from cysteine to phenylalanine, the CDR3 has 14 residues. The entry retains the CDR3 DNA only, 42 bases that are in frame from base 1. Based on the germline V gene (reference sequence), the CDR1 and CDR2 sequences are SEHNR and FQNEAQ. Trimming removed 3 bases from V and 1 base from J, leaving 10 bases between the germline ends. To prepare the library, the immunoSEQ multiplex PCR assay was applied. The multiplex PCR relied on a mix of 60 forward primers for TCR Vbeta segments and 13 reverse primers for TCR Jbeta segments. Amplification of the CDR3 region of rearranged TCR beta genes was performed with a multiplex PCR assay on genomic DNA. The amplified TCR beta libraries were sequenced on the Illumina HiSeq System as 87-base-pair reads. The source study handled its data this way. A later analysis tallied tens of millions of unique TCR beta chains across the 666 repertoires, and approximately 12 million of those chains were shared by two or more donors. Raw reads were error-corrected and collapsed into unique sequences by a nearest-neighbor algorithm in which closely related sequences were merged to remove PCR and sequencing errors. CDR3 sequences were aligned to IMGT reference sequences to assign V, D and J gene segments. For a sequence to be retained, a match of at least six nucleotides to both a V gene segment and a J gene segment was required. Rearrangements were classified as productive when the CDR3 lacked stop codons and remained in frame with V and J, and all other rearrangements were classified as non-productive. Following IMGT convention, CDR3 was defined as the stretch from the second conserved V-encoded cysteine up to the conserved J-encoded phenylalanine. Sequences without an unambiguous match to a single V gene segment were excluded from the earlier analysis of 500 to 700 of the donors. An earlier analysis of several hundred of the donors called V segments functional above 56.7% productive rearrangements and segregating when the between-donor standard deviation exceeded 5%. A statistical classification framework was built to diagnose cytomegalovirus status from the catalog of TCR beta chain sequences. V and J gene assignment, in a later analysis, came from comparing TCR nucleotide sequences with IMGT/GENE-DB human TR gene sequences. The TCRdist pipeline was used in a later analysis to assign CDR3 sequences and most-parsimonious VDJ recombination scenarios. In a later analysis, each TCR beta chain was defined by its CDR3 amino acid sequence together with its V-gene family, and reads without a unique V-gene family were excluded. To address suspected cross-contamination and a sequencing artifact, a later analysis removed over 500 highly shared, low-generation-probability nucleotide sequences. A later analysis calculated a clonal expansion index for each public chain from normalized within-repertoire ranks of inferred template counts. In a later analysis, generation probabilities were computed with a VDJ recombination model fitted to out-of-frame rearrangements, and the resulting probabilities were checked against IGoR. In a later analysis, TCR-TCR, TCR-HLA and TCR-CMV co-occurrence was scored with hypergeometric tests, and a repertoire-size bias correction was applied to TCR pairs. To estimate false discovery rates, a later analysis permuted the HLA or CMV assignments 20 times. In a later analysis, co-occurring TCRs were grouped using DBSCAN, and TCRdist sequence similarity was added for clustering within HLA-allele-positive subsets. For co-occurrence clustering, repertoires with fewer than 30,000 or more than 120,000 public chains were excluded, along with a handful of repertoires with anomalous nucleotide sharing. Sourced from immuneACCESS, this table was stored by TCRdb with only in-frame sequences that have V and J called. A share of the clones is absent; for the studies checked, an unresolved V gene accounts for under half, and the remainder has no known explanation. That table is the source of V, J and clone size, and D and trimming were worked out from the DNA. The sample table holds 170,000 or so clones, of which over 70% were seen once. The top ten clonotypes cover around 6% of the sample.

The receptor comes from a man aged 35 to 55 in good health and CMV-seronegative. Sample: PBMCs. Recombination linked TRBV7-9 to TRBJ2-7, with the D segment identity uncertain. CDR3 loop: CASSFAAGSYEQYF. Here is the DNA: TGTGCCAGCAGCTTCGCGGCTGGGTCCTACGAGCAGTACTTC.